This TCR beta chain was captured by sequencing in a study of shared clonotypes between healthy human individuals (dated by TCRdb to about 2020). Notes on the research overall: Three men and two women, aged 18 to 49 years, made up the cohort. Between about 0.9 and 8.9 billion PBMCs per donor were obtained by leukapheresis. To estimate repertoire size and how much clonotypes are shared between individuals, the study performed deep sequencing of blood TCR repertoires from a few healthy adults. Libraries were prepared and TCR repertoires were sequenced by different laboratories using diverse techniques, in order to increase sequencing depth and limit assay-specific biases. For each donor, CD4 naive and CD4 memory were each given three plates, CD8 naive was given two plates, and CD8 memory was given one plate.

Here is what the overall study found, with its caveats: Approximately 5% of naive CD4, approximately 3.7% of naive CD8, 2.3% of memory CD4, and around 0.4% of memory CD8 clonotypes were shared across several donors. Incomplete sequencing was indicated by rarefaction of sorted-subset datasets, despite the large sequencing depth. Sampling was restricted to blood, and TCR repertoires in tissue are likely to differ from TCR repertoires in blood. The genetic and exposure-history diversity represented was limited by the small number of donors. Based on pairwise subsampling, the degree of clonotype sharing among donors was expected to be affected by sequencing depth. Higher generation probabilities were observed for clonotypes shared by all four sorted-subset donors than for non-shared clonotypes. Larger estimated clonotype richness was generally found for naive subsets than for memory subsets.

Unmatched junction bases come to 10, with V trimmed by 3 bases and J by 12 bases. The germline V gene yields SQVTM for CDR1 and ANQGSEA for CDR2. The CDR3 starts with the cysteine, ends with the phenylalanine, and has 12 residues. Of all the DNA, just the CDR3 is kept, 36 bases in frame from base 1. The donors were healthy, HIV-negative adults who had no recently reported acute infections or vaccinations. All donors were Caucasian adults living in Nashville, Tennessee, USA. CD4+ T cells were enriched by magnetic negative selection, after which naive cells were positively selected on CD45RA and the negative fraction was taken as the memory subset. Blood was obtained by leukapheresis, after which PBMCs were separated by Ficoll-Histopaque density gradient centrifugation and cryopreserved in liquid nitrogen vapor phase. Analytical flow cytometry was used to check the purity and quantity of each magnetically sorted T cell population. Genomic DNA was isolated from each sorted fraction and quantified by UV absorbance on a Nanodrop 2000c.

Using the deep immunoSEQ assay, multiplex PCR amplified TCR CDR3 regions from genomic DNA. Extracted genomic DNA from each cell subset was distributed evenly across all wells of several immunoSEQ 96-well plates, and each plate was treated as a replicate. Each replicate PCR for sorted subsets received roughly 0.2 ug genomic DNA, equal to some 32,000 T cell genomes. Purified libraries were measured with a Qubit 3.0 fluorometer, size-checked on a Bioanalyzer 2100, and measured again with the KAPA Library Quantification kit. Every immunoSEQ 96-well plate was sequenced on a dedicated single-read 150-cycle Illumina NextSeq 550 flow cell. In the original analysis: Because the immunoSEQ output included only junctional sequences and no quality scores, the filtering could not be the same as the filtering used for full-length reads. To assign V/J genes and CDR3, sequences were annotated against IMGT germline references using PyIR, a Python wrapper for IgBLAST v1.9. Reads with weak V/J assignments (E-value above 1e-6), missing CDR3, stop codons, out-of-frame junctions, or ambiguous translated residues were removed. V3J clonotypes were defined as sequences sharing an identical inferred V gene, J gene, and CDR3 amino acid sequence. Percentage overlap between repertoires was calculated by dividing the number of shared unique clonotypes by the size of the smaller repertoire. RTK rarefaction, the Chao1 estimator, and Recon v2.1 estimates of unobserved clonotypes were used to assess repertoire richness. OLGA was used to compute generation probabilities for all TCRbeta clonotypes that the gDNA method yielded from a few donors. TCRdb holds this immuneACCESS table with in-frame rearrangements only. Some clones are missing; in checked studies, unresolved V genes explain under half, and the rest has no known cause. For V, J and clone size, that table is used; D and trimming come from the DNA. This sample has about 2.3 million clones in its table, and just over 90% of those were observed once. The leading ten clones occupy under 0.45% of the sample.

In regard to this clone: Its target antigen remains unknown. It has no much larger one-base neighbor in the sample; base qualities were not kept.

Sequenced: naive CD4+ T cells from PBMCs. The meaning of the sample's cell subset or site label: CD45RA+ positively selected. The TCR comes from a man aged 18 to 30 in good health. Some clones in this sample may be carry-over from other donors' samples. The chain joins TRBV29-1 to TRBJ1-1; TRBD1 agrees with 7 junctional bases. The DNA sequence is TGCAGCGTTGAGGGTCAGCAGGGGGGAACTTTCTTT. This sequence encodes CSVEGQQGGTFF.